The next 8 T cell receptor beta chains were all read from a single sample in a study of STAT5B mutations in CD4+ large granular lymphocyte leukemia. TCRdb's copy holds only in-frame clones and misses some; the assay was immunoSEQ multiplex PCR. The table has 30,000 to 40,000 clones, roughly three quarters seen once. The specimen sequenced was CD4+ T cells from blood buffy coats. All receptors come from a human donor in good health.

The chain joins TRBV2 to TRBJ2-2, with TRBD2 matching 8 bases. Unmatched junction bases numbered 7, after V lost 6 bases and J lost 4 bases. CDR1 and CDR2 (germline): SNHLY, FYNNEI. This CDR3 has 15 residues. The CDR3 DNA reads as TGTGCCAGCAGCCTCACTAGCGGTCGCACCGGGGAGCTGTTTTTT. It encodes CASSLTSGRTGELFF.

This clone was found a few times. The V gene is TRBV11-2, the J gene TRBJ1-5; D ambiguous. V was pared by 0 bases and J by 2 bases, with 8 bases between. The CDR3 contains 15 residues. The germline CDR1 and CDR2 sequences are SGHAT and FQNNGV. The CDR3 bases are TGTGCCAGCAGCTTAGATGGGGTTGGCAATCAGCCCCAGCATTTT. As protein: CASSLDGVGNQPQHF.

This clone was seen a handful of times. The V call is TRBV6-5, the J call TRBJ1-2; D not certain. The ends were cut back, 2 bases at V and 0 bases at J, with 4 bases in the middle. The germline CDR1 and CDR2 sequences are MNHEY and SVGAGI. The CDR3 extends over 13 amino acids. The CDR3 region has the DNA TGTGCCAGCAGTTACAAAGCTAACTATGGCTACACCTTC. Translated: CASSYKANYGYTF.

This chain connects TRBV19 to TRBJ1-4; D ambiguous. V was shortened by 4 bases and J by 0 bases, with 12 bases between the two germline ends. This CDR3 is 16 amino acids long. Germline CDR1 and CDR2: LNHDA and SQIVND (reference sequence). CDR3 residues: CASSSGRTATNEKLFF. CDR3 nucleotides: TGTGCCAGTAGTAGCGGCCGGACGGCAACTAATGAAAAACTGTTTTTT.

The V call is TRBV4-3, the J call TRBJ1-1; D call uncertain. Germline V CDR1 and CDR2: LGHNA, YSLEER. Trimming pared 0 bases from V and 11 bases from J, leaving 13 bases between. The CDR3 covers 13 residues. The CDR3 sequence: CASSQDVNGRAFF. DNA of the CDR3: TGCGCCAGCAGCCAAGATGTCAACGGAAGGGCTTTCTTT.

V and J are TRBV5-4 and TRBJ2-1; D not resolved. Trimming left V 4 bases short and J 6 bases short, with 8 bases between. The CDR3 length is 12 residues. Germline V gives CDR1 SGHNT, CDR2 YYREEE (reference sequence). CDR3 residues: CASSRVPNEQFF. CDR3 DNA sequence: TGTGCCAGCAGCCGGGTTCCCAATGAGCAGTTCTTC.

This chain links TRBV9 with TRBJ1-6; 10 bases match TRBD1. Germline-derived CDR1 and CDR2 are SGDLS and YYNGEE. J lost 7 bases, V lost 4 bases, and 5 bases had no gene match. This CDR3 comprises 15 residues. The CDR3 region is CASSTLTGGNSPLHF. CDR3 nucleotides: TGTGCCAGCAGCACCCTGACAGGGGGCAATTCACCCCTCCACTTT.

This chain links TRBV7-9 with TRBJ2-2; perhaps TRBD1 as D (6 bases). The CDR3 extends over 17 amino acids. V dropped 5 bases and J dropped 2 bases, with 18 bases sitting between them. CDR1 and CDR2 (germline): SEHNR, FQNEAQ (reference sequence). CDR3 coding DNA: TGTGCCAGCAGCATCTACCGGGACATGTTCAACACCGGGGAGCTGTTTTTT. It translates to CASSIYRDMFNTGELFF.